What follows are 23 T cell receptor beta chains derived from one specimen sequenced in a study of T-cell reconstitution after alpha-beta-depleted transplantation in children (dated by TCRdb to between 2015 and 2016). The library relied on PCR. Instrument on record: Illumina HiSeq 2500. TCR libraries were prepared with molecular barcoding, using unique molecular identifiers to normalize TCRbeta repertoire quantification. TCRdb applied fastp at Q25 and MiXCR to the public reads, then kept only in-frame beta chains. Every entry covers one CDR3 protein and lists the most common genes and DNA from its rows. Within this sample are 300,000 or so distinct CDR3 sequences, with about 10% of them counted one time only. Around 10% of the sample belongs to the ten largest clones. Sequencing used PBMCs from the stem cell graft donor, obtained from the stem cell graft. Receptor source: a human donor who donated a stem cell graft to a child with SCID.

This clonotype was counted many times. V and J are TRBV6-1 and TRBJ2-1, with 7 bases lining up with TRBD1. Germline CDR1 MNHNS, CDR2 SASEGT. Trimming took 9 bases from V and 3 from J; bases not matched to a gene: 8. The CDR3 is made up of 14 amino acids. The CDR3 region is CASKTGQSYNEQFF. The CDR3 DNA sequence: TGTGCCAGTAAGACGGGACAGAGCTACAATGAGCAGTTCTTC.

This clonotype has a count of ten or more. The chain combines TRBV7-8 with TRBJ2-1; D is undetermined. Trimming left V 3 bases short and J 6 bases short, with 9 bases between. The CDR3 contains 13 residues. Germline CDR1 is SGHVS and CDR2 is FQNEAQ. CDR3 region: CASSFRQANEQFF. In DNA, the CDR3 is TGTGCCAGCAGCTTTCGCCAGGCCAATGAGCAGTTCTTC.

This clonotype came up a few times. The CDR3 bases are TGCAGCGCTTCGACAGGGACGGCCGATGAGCAGTTCTTC. This codes for CSASTGTADEQFF. V is TRBV29-1 and J is TRBJ2-1; 7 nucleotides agree with TRBD1. The germline V gene has CDR1 SQVTM and CDR2 ANQGSEA. V shed 7 bases, J shed 8 bases, and the junction held 11 bases outside the gene matches. CDR3 length equals 13 residues.

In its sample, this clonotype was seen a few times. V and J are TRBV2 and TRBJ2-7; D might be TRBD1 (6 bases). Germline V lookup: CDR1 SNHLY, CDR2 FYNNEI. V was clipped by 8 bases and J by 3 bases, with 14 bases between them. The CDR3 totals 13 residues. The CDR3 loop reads CASDHGDNYEQYF. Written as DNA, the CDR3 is TGTGCCAGCGACCACGGGGACAACTACGAGCAGTACTTC. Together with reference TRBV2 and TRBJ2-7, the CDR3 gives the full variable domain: EPEVTQTPSHQVTQMGQEVILRCVPISNHLYFYWYRQILGQKVEFLVSFYNNEISEKSEIFDDQFSVERPDGSNFTLKIRSTKLEDSAMYFCASDHGDNYEQYFGPGTRLTVT.

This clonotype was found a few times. Written as DNA, the CDR3 is TGCAGTGCCGCCGACAGGGGGGATTACACCGGGGAGCTGTTTTTT. This encodes CSAADRGDYTGELFF. This chain joins TRBV20-1 and TRBJ2-2; 9 bases are shared with TRBD1. After removal of 6 bases from V and 3 bases from J, the junction contained 8 bases not matched to a gene. The CDR3 has 15 residues. CDR1 is DFQATT, CDR2 SNEGSKA, per germline (reference sequence).

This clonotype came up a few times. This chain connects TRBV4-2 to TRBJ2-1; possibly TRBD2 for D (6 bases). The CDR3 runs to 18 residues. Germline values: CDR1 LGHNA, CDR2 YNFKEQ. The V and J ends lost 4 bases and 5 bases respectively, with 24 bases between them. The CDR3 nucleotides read TGTGCCAGCAGCCCTCCCGGACTGGTTCGGGGGTTCGACAATGAGCAGTTCTTC. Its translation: CASSPPGLVRGFDNEQFF.

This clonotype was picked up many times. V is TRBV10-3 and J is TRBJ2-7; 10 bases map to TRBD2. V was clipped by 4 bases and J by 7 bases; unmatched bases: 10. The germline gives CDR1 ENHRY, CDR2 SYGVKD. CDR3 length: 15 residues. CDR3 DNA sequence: TGTGCCATCAGTGCTTCTAGCGGGGGCATTGATGAGCAGTACTTC. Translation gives CAISASSGGIDEQYF.

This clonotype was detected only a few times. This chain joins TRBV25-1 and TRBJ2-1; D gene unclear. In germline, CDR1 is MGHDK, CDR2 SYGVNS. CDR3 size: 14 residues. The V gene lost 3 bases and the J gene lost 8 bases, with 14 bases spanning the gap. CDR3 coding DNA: TGTGCCAGCAGTGAGCCAGGACCAATCCATGAGCAGTTCTTC. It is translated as CASSEPGPIHEQFF.

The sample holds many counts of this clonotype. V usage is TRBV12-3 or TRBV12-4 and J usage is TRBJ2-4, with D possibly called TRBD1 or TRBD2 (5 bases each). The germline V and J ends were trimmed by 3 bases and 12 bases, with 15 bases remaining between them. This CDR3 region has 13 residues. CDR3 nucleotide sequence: TGTGCCAGCAGTTTGGGGCCGGGGACCCGTCAGTACTTC. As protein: CASSLGPGTRQYF.

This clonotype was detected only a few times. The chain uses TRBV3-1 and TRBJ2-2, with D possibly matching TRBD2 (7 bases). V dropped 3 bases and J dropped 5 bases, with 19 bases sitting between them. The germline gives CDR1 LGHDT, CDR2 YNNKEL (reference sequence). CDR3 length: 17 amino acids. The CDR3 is CASSQRRRGPGTGELFF. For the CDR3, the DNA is TGTGCCAGCAGCCAGAGAAGGCGGGGGCCGGGGACCGGGGAGCTGTTTTTT.

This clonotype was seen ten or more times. The CDR3 coding sequence is TGTGCCAGCTCACCGGGACAGGGGTCGGCTTTCTTT. Translation gives CASSPGQGSAFF. The J gene is TRBJ1-1, the V gene TRBV18; 10 bases agree with TRBD1. The CDR3 loop spans 12 amino acids. V lost 3 bases and J lost 11; bases outside the gene matches: 3. Germline V gene lookup returns CDR1 KGHSH and CDR2 LQKENI. The variable domain in full, completed from reference TRBV18 and TRBJ1-1, reads NAGVMQNPRHLVRRRGQEARLRCSPMKGHSHVYWYRQLPEEGLKFMVYLQKENIIDESGMPKERFSAEFPKEGPSILRIQQVVRGDSAAYFCASSPGQGSAFFGQGTRLTVV.

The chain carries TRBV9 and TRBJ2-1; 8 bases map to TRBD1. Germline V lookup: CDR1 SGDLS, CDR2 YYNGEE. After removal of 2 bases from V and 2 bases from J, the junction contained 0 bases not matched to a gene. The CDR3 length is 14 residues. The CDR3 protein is CASSVTGAYNEQFF. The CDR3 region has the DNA TGTGCCAGCAGCGTGACAGGGGCCTACAATGAGCAGTTCTTC.

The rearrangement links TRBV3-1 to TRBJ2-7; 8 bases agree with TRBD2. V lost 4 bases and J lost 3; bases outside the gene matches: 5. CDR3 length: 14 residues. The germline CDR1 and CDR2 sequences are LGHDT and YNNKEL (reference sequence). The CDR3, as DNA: TGTGCCAGCAGCCCGGGACTAGGGGACTACGAGCAGTACTTC. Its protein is CASSPGLGDYEQYF.

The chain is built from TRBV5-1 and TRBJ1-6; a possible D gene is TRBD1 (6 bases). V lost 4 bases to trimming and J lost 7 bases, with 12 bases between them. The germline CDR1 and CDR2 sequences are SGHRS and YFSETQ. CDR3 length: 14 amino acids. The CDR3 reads CASSRDISNSPLHF. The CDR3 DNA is TGCGCCAGCAGCAGGGACATTAGCAATTCACCCCTCCACTTT. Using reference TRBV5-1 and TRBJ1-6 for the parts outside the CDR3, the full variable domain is KAGVTQTPRYLIKTRGQQVTLSCSPISGHRSVSWYQQTPGQGLQFLFEYFSETQRNKGNFPGRFSGRQFSNSRSEMNVSTLELGDSALYLCASSRDISNSPLHFGNGTRLTVT.

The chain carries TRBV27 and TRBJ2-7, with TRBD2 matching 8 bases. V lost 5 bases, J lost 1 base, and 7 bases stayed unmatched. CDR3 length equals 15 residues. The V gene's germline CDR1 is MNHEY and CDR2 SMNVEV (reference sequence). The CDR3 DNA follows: TGTGCCAGCAGTCCTCCGGGGGGGCGTTCCTACGAGCAGTACTTC. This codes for CASSPPGGRSYEQYF.

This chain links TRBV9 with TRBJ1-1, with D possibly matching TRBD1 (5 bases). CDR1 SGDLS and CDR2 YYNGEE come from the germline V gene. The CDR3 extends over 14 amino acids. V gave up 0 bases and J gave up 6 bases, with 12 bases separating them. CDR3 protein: CASSVDPRGAEAFF. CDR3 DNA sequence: TGTGCCAGCAGCGTAGACCCCCGAGGGGCTGAAGCTTTCTTT.

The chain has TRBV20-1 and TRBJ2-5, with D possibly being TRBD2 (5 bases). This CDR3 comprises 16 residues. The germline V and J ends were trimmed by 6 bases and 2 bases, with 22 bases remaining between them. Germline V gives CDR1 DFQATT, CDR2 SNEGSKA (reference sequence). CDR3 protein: CSAGSESDLRQETQYF. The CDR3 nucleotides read TGCAGTGCCGGTTCCGAATCGGACTTGCGGCAAGAGACCCAGTACTTC.

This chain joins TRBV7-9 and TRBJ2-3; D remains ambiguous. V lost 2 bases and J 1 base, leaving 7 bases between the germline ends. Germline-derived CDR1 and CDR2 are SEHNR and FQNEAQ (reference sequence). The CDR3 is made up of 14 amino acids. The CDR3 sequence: CASSLPGGTDTQYF. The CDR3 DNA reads TGTGCCAGCAGCTTACCGGGTGGCACAGATACGCAGTATTTT. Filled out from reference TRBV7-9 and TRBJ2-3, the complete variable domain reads DTGVSQNPRHKITKRGQNVTFRCDPISEHNRLYWYRQTLGQGPEFLTYFQNEAQLEKSRLLSDRFSAERPKGSFSTLEIQRTEQGDSAMYLCASSLPGGTDTQYFGPGTRLTVL.

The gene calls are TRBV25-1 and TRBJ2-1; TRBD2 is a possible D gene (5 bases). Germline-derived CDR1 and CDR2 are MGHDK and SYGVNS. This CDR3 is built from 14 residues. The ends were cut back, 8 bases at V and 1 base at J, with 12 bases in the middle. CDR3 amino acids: CASAYGGSYNEQFF. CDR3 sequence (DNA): TGTGCCAGCGCTTATGGCGGGTCCTACAATGAGCAGTTCTTC.

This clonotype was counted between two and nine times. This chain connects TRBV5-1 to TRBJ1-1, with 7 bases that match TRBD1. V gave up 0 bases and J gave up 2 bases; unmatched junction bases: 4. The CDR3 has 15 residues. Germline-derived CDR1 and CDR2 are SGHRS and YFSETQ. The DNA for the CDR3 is TGCGCCAGCAGCTTGGTAACAGGGGCTAACACTGAAGCTTTCTTT. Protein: CASSLVTGANTEAFF.

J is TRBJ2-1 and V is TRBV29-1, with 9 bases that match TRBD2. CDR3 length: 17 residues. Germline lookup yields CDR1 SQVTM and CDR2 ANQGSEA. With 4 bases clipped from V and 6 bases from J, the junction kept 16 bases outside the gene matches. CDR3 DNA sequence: TGCAGCGTTGCTCTCGGGAGACTAGCGGTGGATTTCAATGAGCAGTTCTTC. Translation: CSVALGRLAVDFNEQFF.

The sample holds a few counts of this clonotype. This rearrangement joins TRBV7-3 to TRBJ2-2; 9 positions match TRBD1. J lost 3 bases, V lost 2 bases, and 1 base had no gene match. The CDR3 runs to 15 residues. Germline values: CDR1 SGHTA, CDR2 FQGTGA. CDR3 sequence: CASSLWTGDTGELFF. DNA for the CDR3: TGTGCCAGCAGCTTATGGACAGGGGACACCGGGGAGCTGTTTTTT.

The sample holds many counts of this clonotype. CDR3 residues: CSARGPIQETQYF. The CDR3 nucleotides are TGCAGTGCTAGGGGACCAATCCAAGAGACCCAGTACTTC. This rearrangement joins TRBV20-1 to TRBJ2-5, with D perhaps TRBD1 or TRBD2 (5 bases each). Trimming left V 3 bases short and J 1 base short, with 9 bases between. From germline, CDR1 is DFQATT and CDR2 SNEGSKA (reference sequence). The CDR3 is 13 residues long.